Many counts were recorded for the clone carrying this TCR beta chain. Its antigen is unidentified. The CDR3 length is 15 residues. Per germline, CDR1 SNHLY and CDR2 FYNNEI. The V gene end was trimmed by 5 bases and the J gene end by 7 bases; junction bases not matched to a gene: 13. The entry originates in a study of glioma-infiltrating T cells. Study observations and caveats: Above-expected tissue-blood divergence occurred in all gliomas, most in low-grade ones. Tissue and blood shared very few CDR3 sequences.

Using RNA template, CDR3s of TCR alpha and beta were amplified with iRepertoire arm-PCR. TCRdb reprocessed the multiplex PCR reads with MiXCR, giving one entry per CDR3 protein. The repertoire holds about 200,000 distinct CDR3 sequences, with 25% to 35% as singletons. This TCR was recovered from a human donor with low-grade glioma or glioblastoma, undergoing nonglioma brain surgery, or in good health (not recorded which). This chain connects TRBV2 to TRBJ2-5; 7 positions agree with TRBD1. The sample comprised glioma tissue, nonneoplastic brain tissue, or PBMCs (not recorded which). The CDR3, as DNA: TGTGCCAGCAGTACCACAGGGGCCCGTGAGTGGACCCAGTACTTC. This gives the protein CASSTTGAREWTQYF.